The 21 T cell receptor beta chains below come from one sample, sequenced in a study of blood T cell repertoires in COVID-19. Sequencing used immunoSEQ multiplex PCR; TCRdb keeps in-frame clones, though not all of them. The table lists about 330,000 clones, 70% to 90% of them singletons. Sample: PBMCs or T cells enriched from blood (not recorded which). Receptors were obtained from a woman aged 25 to 39 who had recovered from COVID-19.

V is TRBV10-3 and J is TRBJ1-1; D gene ambiguous. The CDR3 length is 21 residues. V lost 0 bases and J lost 7, with 33 bases in between. Germline assignment: CDR1 ENHRY and CDR2 SYGVKD. CDR3 in DNA: TGTGCCATCAGTGAGTCGACTCCGGGCTTAGGCGGGGAGCGGGAATGGGATGAAGCTTTCTTT. Translation: CAISESTPGLGGEREWDEAFF.

The gene calls are TRBV11-3 and TRBJ2-1; no definite D call. This CDR3 contains 12 residues. Per germline, CDR1 SGHNT and CDR2 YENEEA. The V end lost 4 bases, the J end lost 8 bases, and 9 bases lay between the germline ends. Written as DNA, the CDR3 is TGTGCCAGCAGCTCGAGCCCTTATGAGCAGTTCTTC. This sequence encodes CASSSSPYEQFF.

The chain joins TRBV6-2 or TRBV6-3 to TRBJ2-7, with D maybe TRBD2 (5 bases). Looked up from germline, CDR1 is MNHEY and CDR2 is SVGEGT. V dropped 2 bases and J dropped 5 bases, with 22 bases sitting between them. The CDR3 runs to 17 residues. The CDR3 protein is CASSYVSGRRMGHEQYF. For the CDR3, the DNA is TGTGCCAGCAGTTACGTATCAGGACGGAGGATGGGCCACGAGCAGTACTTC.

The chain is built from TRBV29-1 and TRBJ1-3, with 8 bases that match TRBD1. CDR1 SQVTM and CDR2 ANQGSEA come from the germline V gene. Unmatched junction bases numbered 8, after V lost 7 bases and J lost 0 bases. The CDR3 length is 15 residues. CDR3 sequence (DNA): TGCAGCGCCGCGGGACAGGTGACCTCTGGAAACACCATATATTTT. The encoded protein is CSAAGQVTSGNTIYF.

V and J are TRBV7-2 and TRBJ2-3; D not certain. This CDR3 has 14 residues. Germline CDR1 SGHTA, CDR2 FQGNSA. V lost 3 bases and J lost 5, with 12 bases in between. The CDR3 DNA sequence: TGTGCCAGCAGCTTGAGGTACCTCGGAGATACGCAGTATTTT. Residues: CASSLRYLGDTQYF.

This clone has just one count. V and J are TRBV5-1 and TRBJ1-1; 9 nucleotides line up with TRBD1. Germline V gene data show CDR1 as SGHRS and CDR2 as YFSETQ. This CDR3 has 15 amino acids. V lost 6 bases to trimming and J lost 4 bases; unmatched junction nucleotides: 10. CDR3 sequence: CASTGQGMMVTEAFF. The CDR3, as DNA: TGCGCCAGCACGGGACAGGGCATGATGGTCACTGAAGCTTTCTTT.

Written as DNA, the CDR3 is TGTGCCACCAGTGATTTACAGACAGGGACCGATACGCAGTATTTT. Amino acid sequence: CATSDLQTGTDTQYF. The chain employs TRBV24-1 and TRBJ2-3; 7 positions agree with TRBD1. Trimming took 1 base from V and 6 from J; bases not matched to a gene: 6. The CDR3 runs 15 residues. The V gene's germline CDR1 is KGHDR and CDR2 SFDVKD.

The rearrangement joins TRBV15 to TRBJ1-2; unclear D gene. V was shortened by 2 bases and J by 8 bases, with 12 bases between the two germline ends. CDR1 LNHNV and CDR2 YYDKDF come from the germline V gene (reference sequence). CDR3 length equals 13 residues. The CDR3 protein is CATSRIEDRGYTF. The CDR3 region has the DNA TGTGCCACCAGCAGAATAGAAGATCGGGGCTACACCTTC. The full variable domain, in which reference TRBV15 and TRBJ1-2 provide the parts outside the CDR3, is DAMVIQNPRYQVTQFGKPVTLSCSQTLNHNVMYWYQQKSSQAPKLLFHYYDKDFNNEADTPDNFQSRRPNTSFCFLDIRSPGLGDTAMYLCATSRIEDRGYTFGSGTRLTVV.

V usage is TRBV11-3 and J usage is TRBJ2-1, with 7 positions matching TRBD2. With V trimmed by 0 bases and J by 8 bases, 13 bases remained unmatched. Germline assignment: CDR1 SGHNT and CDR2 YENEEA. This CDR3 has 17 residues. CDR3 nucleotides: TGTGCCAGCAGCTTAGATTTGGGCCAGCGGGGATGGGATGAGCAGTTCTTC. The encoded protein is CASSLDLGQRGWDEQFF.

The chain carries TRBV3-1 (or the pseudogene TRBV3-2) and TRBJ1-4; 10 bases match TRBD1. Germline trimming cut 1 base from V and 10 bases from J; bases unmatched to any gene: 6. The V gene's germline CDR1 is LGHDT and CDR2 YNNKEL (reference sequence). The CDR3 length is 15 residues. CDR3 sequence reads: CASSQAGTGVVKLFF. CDR3 sequence (DNA): TGTGCCAGCAGCCAAGCCGGGACAGGGGTAGTAAAACTGTTTTTT.

This clone showed up just a few times. The genes are TRBV7-9 and TRBJ2-7, with D possibly TRBD2 on 5 matching bases. The germline V gene encodes CDR1 SEHNR and CDR2 FQNEAQ (reference sequence). V was shortened by 5 bases and J by 4 bases, with 15 bases between the two germline ends. CDR3 length: 14 residues. The CDR3 DNA reads TGTGCCAGCAGCGCGGCGGGCTCTACTTACGAGCAGTACTTC. This gives the protein CASSAAGSTYEQYF.

This clone was picked up one time. The chain employs TRBV5-1 and TRBJ1-3; TRBD1 agrees at 11 bases. The junction had 11 bases not matched to a gene; V was cut back by 2 bases and J by 1 base. This CDR3 region has 19 residues. Germline V lookup: CDR1 SGHRS, CDR2 YFSETQ. The CDR3 DNA follows: TGCGCCAGCAGCTTACGGACAGGGGGCCAATCTCCTTCTGGAAACACCATATATTTT. Protein: CASSLRTGGQSPSGNTIYF. The full variable domain, in which reference TRBV5-1 and TRBJ1-3 provide the parts outside the CDR3, is KAGVTQTPRYLIKTRGQQVTLSCSPISGHRSVSWYQQTPGQGLQFLFEYFSETQRNKGNFPGRFSGRQFSNSRSEMNVSTLELGDSALYLCASSLRTGGQSPSGNTIYFGEGSWLTVV.

This chain uses TRBV12-3 or TRBV12-4 with TRBJ1-1, with D hard to call. V was clipped by 7 bases and J by 3 bases, with 9 bases between them. The CDR3 is made up of 12 amino acids. The CDR3 DNA sequence: TGTGCCAGCAAGAGACGGGACACTGAAGCTTTCTTT. Translating it yields CASKRRDTEAFF.

J is TRBJ2-6 and V is TRBV5-4, with 8 bases matching TRBD1. The germline V gene has CDR1 SGHNT and CDR2 YYREEE (reference sequence). V was clipped by 3 bases and J by 4 bases; unmatched bases: 15. The CDR3 is made up of 19 amino acids. CDR3 region: CASSWGTDRGGSGANVLTF. DNA for the CDR3: TGTGCCAGCAGCTGGGGTACCGACAGGGGAGGTTCGGGGGCCAACGTCCTGACTTTC.

CDR3 bases: TGTGCCAGCAGCTTAGATGCCGGACACCAAAGAAACGAGCAGTACTTC. It codes for CASSLDAGHQRNEQYF. The chain joins TRBV7-8 to TRBJ2-7, with D possibly being TRBD1 (5 bases). The CDR3 consists of 16 residues. The V gene lost 1 base and the J gene lost 5 bases, with 18 bases spanning the gap. Germline values: CDR1 SGHVS, CDR2 FQNEAQ.

This clone was seen only a few times. CDR3 amino acids: CAWSVLDRDYGYTF. In DNA, the CDR3 is TGTGCCTGGAGTGTACTAGACAGGGACTATGGCTACACCTTC. The chain employs TRBV30 and TRBJ1-2; TRBD1 matches at 7 bases. This CDR3 contains 14 residues. Germline values: CDR1 GTSNPN, CDR2 SVGIG (reference sequence). Trimming cost V 0 bases and J 3 bases; bases outside gene matches: 4.

This sequence joins TRBV18 and TRBJ2-3; D is possibly TRBD1 (6 bases). Germline V gene sequence: CDR1 KGHSH, CDR2 LQKENI. The CDR3 length is 16 residues. V was cut by 2 bases and J by 1 base, with 13 bases left in between. The CDR3 bases are TGTGCCAGCTCACCATTGTCACAGGGAGGCACAGATACGCAGTATTTT. The encoded protein is CASSPLSQGGTDTQYF.

The chain carries TRBV7-2 and TRBJ2-7; 8 nucleotides match TRBD2. With 0 bases clipped from V and 4 bases from J, the junction kept 2 bases outside the gene matches. This CDR3 spans 14 amino acids. Germline CDR1 and CDR2: SGHTA and FQGNSA. The CDR3 spells CASSLAAGVYEQYF. The CDR3 nucleotides are TGTGCCAGCAGCTTAGCAGCGGGGGTATACGAGCAGTACTTC. The entire variable domain, with the rest obtained from reference TRBV7-2 and TRBJ2-7, is as follows: GAGVSQSPSNKVTEKGKDVELRCDPISGHTALYWYRQSLGQGLEFLIYFQGNSAPDKSGLPSDRFSAERTGGSVSTLTIQRTQQEDSAVYLCASSLAAGVYEQYFGPGTRLTVT.

CDR3 DNA sequence: TGTGCCAGCAGCCCGCGTAGCGGGGGGGCCGGAGAGACCCAGTACTTC. Amino acid sequence: CASSPRSGGAGETQYF. J is TRBJ2-5 and V is TRBV7-2; 11 bases agree with TRBD2. CDR3 length equals 16 residues. The trim removed 5 bases at V and 4 bases at J, leaving 9 bases unmatched. Germline V gene sequence: CDR1 SGHTA, CDR2 FQGNSA.

The V and J genes are TRBV5-1 and TRBJ1-4; D uncertain. The germline V gene has CDR1 SGHRS and CDR2 YFSETQ. The CDR3 has 13 amino acids. Trimming took 4 bases from V and 3 from J, leaving 7 bases between them. CDR3 protein: CASSVGANEKLFF. The CDR3 coding sequence is TGCGCCAGCAGCGTCGGGGCTAATGAAAAACTGTTTTTT.

The rearrangement uses TRBV2 and TRBJ2-2; no firm D call. The V gene's germline CDR1 is SNHLY and CDR2 FYNNEI. The CDR3 contains 14 residues. V lost 5 bases, J lost 1 base, and 8 bases lay in between. This chain's CDR3 is CASSFSQNTGELFF. DNA for the CDR3: TGTGCCAGCAGTTTTTCCCAGAACACCGGGGAGCTGTTTTTT.